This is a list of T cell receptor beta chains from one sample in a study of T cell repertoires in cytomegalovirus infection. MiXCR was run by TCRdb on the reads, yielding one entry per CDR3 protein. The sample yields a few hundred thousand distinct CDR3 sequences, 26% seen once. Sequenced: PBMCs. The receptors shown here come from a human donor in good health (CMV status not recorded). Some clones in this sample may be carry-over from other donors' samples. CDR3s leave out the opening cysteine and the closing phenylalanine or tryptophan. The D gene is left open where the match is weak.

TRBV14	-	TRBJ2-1	ASSQVNGRGGSYNEQF
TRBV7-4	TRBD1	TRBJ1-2	ASSPRQGASEGYT
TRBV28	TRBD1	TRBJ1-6	ASSFGTGIDNSPLH
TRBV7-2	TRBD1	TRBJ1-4	ASSLVGTGIATNEKLF
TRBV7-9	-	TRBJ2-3	ASSSDRAGFTDTQY
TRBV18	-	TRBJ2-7	ASSPPTGSIHEQY
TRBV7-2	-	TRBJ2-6	ASSYPPGAGANVLT
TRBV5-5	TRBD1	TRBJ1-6	ASSSTGAYNSPLH
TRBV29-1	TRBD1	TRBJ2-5	RPDRGRETQY
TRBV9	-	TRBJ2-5	ASSVGGEETQY
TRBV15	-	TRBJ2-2	ATSRGSLELF
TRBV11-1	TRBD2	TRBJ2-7	ASSDPGTSGRYEQY
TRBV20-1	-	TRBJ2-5	SASCPPFRGGQETQY
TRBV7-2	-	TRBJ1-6	ASSMPPNSPLH
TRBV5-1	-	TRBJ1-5	ASRRGGESNQPQH
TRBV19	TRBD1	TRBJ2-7	ASSSGATGSYEQY
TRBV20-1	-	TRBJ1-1	SARDRSRAMAEAF
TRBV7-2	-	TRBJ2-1	ASSSLWDSNEQF
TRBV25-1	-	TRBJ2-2	ASSEWTSLPGELF
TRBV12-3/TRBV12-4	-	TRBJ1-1	ASSLLVWSRVRTEAF
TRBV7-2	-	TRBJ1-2	ASSLATREANYGYT
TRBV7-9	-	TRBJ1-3	ASSLVQGSAGNTIY
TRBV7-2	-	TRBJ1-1	ASSLAGGATEAF
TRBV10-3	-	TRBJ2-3	AISEKHQDTQY
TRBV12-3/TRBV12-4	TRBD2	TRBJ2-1	ASTLGLADYDEQF
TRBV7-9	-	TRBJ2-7	ASSTHLHEQY
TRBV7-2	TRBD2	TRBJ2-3	ASSQGLAADTQY
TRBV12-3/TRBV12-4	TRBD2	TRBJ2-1	ASSPGVAGYNEQF
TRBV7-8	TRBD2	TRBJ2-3	ASSLEAGAGTDTQY
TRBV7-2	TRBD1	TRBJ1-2	ASSLVDRGDYGYT
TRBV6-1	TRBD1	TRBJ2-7	ASGFVDRDRLF
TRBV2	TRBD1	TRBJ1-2	ASSATGQGSYGYT
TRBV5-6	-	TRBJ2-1	ASSLGQGLGKQF
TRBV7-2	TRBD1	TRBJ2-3	ASSLVLGQGPDTQY
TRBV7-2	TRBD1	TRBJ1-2	ASSYRVRGGSYGYT
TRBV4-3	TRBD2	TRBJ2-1	ASSQDHGTSALNEQF
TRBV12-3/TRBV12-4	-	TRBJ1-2	ASSPDRFGYT
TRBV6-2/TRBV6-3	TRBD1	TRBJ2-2	ASSSDREITGELF
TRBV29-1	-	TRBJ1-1	SVEKGNTEAF
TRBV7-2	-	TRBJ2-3	ASSLAPGSTDTQY
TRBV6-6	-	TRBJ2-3	ASSYLKGGSTDTQY
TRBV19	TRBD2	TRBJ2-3	ASSDLSGRGGFSTDTQY
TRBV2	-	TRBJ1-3	ASRGGNTIY